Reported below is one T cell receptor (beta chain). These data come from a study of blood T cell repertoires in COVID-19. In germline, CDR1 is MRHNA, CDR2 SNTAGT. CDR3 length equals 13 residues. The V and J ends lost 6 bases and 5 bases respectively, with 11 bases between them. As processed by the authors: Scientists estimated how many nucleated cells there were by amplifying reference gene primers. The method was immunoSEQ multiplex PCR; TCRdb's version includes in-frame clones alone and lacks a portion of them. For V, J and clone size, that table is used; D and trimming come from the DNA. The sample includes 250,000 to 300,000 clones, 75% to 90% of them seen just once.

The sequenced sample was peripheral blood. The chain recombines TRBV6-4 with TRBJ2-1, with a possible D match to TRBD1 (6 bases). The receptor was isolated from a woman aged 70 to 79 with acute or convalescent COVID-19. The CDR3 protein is CASRGGQHNEQFF. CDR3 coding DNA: TGTGCCAGCAGAGGGGGACAACACAATGAGCAGTTCTTC.